This T cell receptor (beta chain) stems from a study of T cells after posttransplantation cyclophosphamide. Broader study findings: Blood and skin or GI T cell repertoires showed limited TRB overlap.

As regards this clone: Antigen: not known.

Here immunoSEQ multiplex PCR was the method, and the copy in TCRdb shows in-frame clones only, minus some. Of more than 60,000 clones in the sample, around 95% were seen once. This CDR3 is 14 amino acids long. V was trimmed by 3 bases and J by 7 bases, leaving 14 bases between them. The germline gives CDR1 SGHRS, CDR2 YFSETQ. Sequencing input: PBMCs. This receptor was taken from a woman between 25 and 40 years old in good health and a related stem cell transplant donor. The chain links TRBV5-1 to TRBJ2-1, with D perhaps TRBD2 (6 bases). The CDR3 reads CASSSIAGQNEQFF. In DNA form, the CDR3 reads TGCGCCAGCAGCTCAATCGCGGGGCAGAATGAGCAGTTCTTC.